A single sample is the source of the 19 T cell receptor beta chains below, sequenced in a study of cytomegalovirus exposure and HLA in healthy donors. Vbeta (60) and Jbeta (13) primers were used in the PCR. Some clones are missing from TCRdb's copy, which holds only in-frame ones; the method was immunoSEQ multiplex PCR. The sample contains approximately 94,000 clones, about 80% of which appear only once. Sequenced input: PBMCs. The receptors come from a man aged 30 to 45 in good health and CMV-seropositive.

The chain joins TRBV9 to TRBJ1-5; TRBD1 matches at 8 bases. Trimming took 2 bases from V and 5 from J; bases not matched to a gene: 3. CDR1 is SGDLS and CDR2 is YYNGEE in the germline V gene. The CDR3 contains 14 residues. CDR3 in amino acids: CASSVGQGDQPQHF. The CDR3 nucleotides are TGTGCCAGCAGCGTCGGACAGGGCGATCAGCCCCAGCATTTT.

V usage is TRBV27 and J usage is TRBJ1-4, with 9 bases that match TRBD1. CDR1 MNHEY and CDR2 SMNVEV come from the germline V gene (reference sequence). The CDR3 length is 15 residues. V lost 5 bases to trimming and J lost 7 bases; unmatched junction nucleotides: 8. CDR3 loop: CASSRQQGAGEKLFF. CDR3 sequence (DNA): TGTGCCAGCAGTCGTCAACAGGGGGCGGGTGAAAAACTGTTTTTT.

This sequence joins TRBV9 and TRBJ2-5; D possibly corresponds to TRBD1 (6 bases). The V and J ends lost 3 bases and 1 base respectively, with 10 bases between them. The V gene's germline CDR1 is SGDLS and CDR2 YYNGEE. This CDR3 is 14 amino acids long. CDR3 sequence (DNA): TGTGCCAGCAGCGCCTCAGGGGTCCAAGAGACCCAGTACTTC. Translated: CASSASGVQETQYF.

The chain carries TRBV28 and TRBJ1-4; 8 nucleotides line up with TRBD1. The CDR3 sequence is 15 residues long. The V gene end was trimmed by 4 bases and the J gene end by 6 bases; junction bases not matched to a gene: 7. The germline CDR1 and CDR2 sequences are MDHEN and SYDVKM. CDR3 loop: CASSSTGAGYEKLFF. Here the CDR3 DNA reads TGTGCCAGCAGTTCGACAGGGGCGGGCTATGAAAAACTGTTTTTT.

The CDR3 loop is CASSYPSVTYNEQFF. The CDR3, as DNA: TGTGCCAGCAGTTACCCTAGTGTAACCTACAATGAGCAGTTCTTC. The genes are TRBV28 and TRBJ2-1; D remains ambiguous. From germline, CDR1 is MDHEN and CDR2 SYDVKM. V was clipped by 4 bases and J by 2 bases, with 12 bases between them. This CDR3 is built from 15 residues. The full variable domain, with the rest looked up from reference TRBV28 and TRBJ2-1, is DVKVTQSSRYLVKRTGEKVFLECVQDMDHENMFWYRQDPGLGLRLIYFSYDVKMKEKGDIPEGYSVSREKKERFSLILESASTNQTSMYLCASSYPSVTYNEQFFGPGTRLTVL.

This chain uses TRBV6-5 with TRBJ2-3; D ambiguous. Germline loops: CDR1 MNHEY, CDR2 SVGAGI. Trimming pared 0 bases from V and 5 bases from J, leaving 6 bases between. The CDR3 length is 13 residues. CDR3 protein: CASSYSERDTQYF. CDR3 bases: TGTGCCAGCAGTTACTCGGAGCGAGATACGCAGTATTTT.

The chain links TRBV15 to TRBJ2-7; 7 bases are a match to TRBD2. The CDR3 is made up of 14 amino acids. V shed 0 bases and J 3 bases; nucleotides not matched to a gene: 2. Germline V gives CDR1 LNHNV, CDR2 YYDKDF (reference sequence). CDR3 amino acids: CATSREPSGYEQYF. For the CDR3, the DNA is TGTGCCACCAGCAGAGAACCTAGCGGCTACGAGCAGTACTTC. Drawing the rest from reference TRBV15 and TRBJ2-7, the complete variable domain is DAMVIQNPRYQVTQFGKPVTLSCSQTLNHNVMYWYQQKSSQAPKLLFHYYDKDFNNEADTPDNFQSRRPNTSFCFLDIRSPGLGDTAMYLCATSREPSGYEQYFGPGTRLTVT.

The chain is built from TRBV4-3 and TRBJ2-3; a possible D gene is TRBD2 (6 bases). This CDR3 region has 14 residues. CDR1 LGHNA and CDR2 YSLEER come from the germline V gene. V lost 9 bases and J 5 bases, leaving 18 bases between the germline ends. The CDR3, as DNA: TGCGCCAGTGGAGGGCCCAGTAAAATAGATACGCAGTATTTT. This encodes CASGGPSKIDTQYF.

The rearrangement uses TRBV28 and TRBJ1-5; 9 nucleotides agree with TRBD1. The CDR3 contains 16 residues. Germline values: CDR1 MDHEN, CDR2 SYDVKM. After removal of 7 bases from V and 4 bases from J, the junction contained 11 bases not matched to a gene. CDR3 region: CASNRGLQGANQPQHF. The CDR3 coding sequence is TGTGCCAGCAATAGGGGGCTACAGGGGGCGAATCAGCCCCAGCATTTT.

This chain joins TRBV6-1 and TRBJ1-5, with D possibly matching TRBD1 (5 bases). The V gene lost 6 bases and the J gene lost 5 bases, with 11 bases spanning the gap. This CDR3 is 13 amino acids long. Looked up from germline, CDR1 is MNHNS and CDR2 is SASEGT. CDR3 bases: TGTGCCAGCAGCCGGACACCGTATCAGCCCCAGCATTTT. Amino acids: CASSRTPYQPQHF.

The chain combines TRBV7-9 with TRBJ1-6; D unresolved. CDR3 length: 12 residues. Per germline, CDR1 SEHNR and CDR2 FQNEAQ (reference sequence). V gave up 3 bases and J gave up 7 bases, with 4 bases separating them. CDR3 sequence reads: CASSFQNSPLHF. DNA of the CDR3: TGTGCCAGCAGCTTTCAGAATTCACCCCTCCACTTT.

This clone was counted a few times. This CDR3 is CAISQSGANVLTF. The CDR3 bases are TGTGCCATCAGCCAATCTGGGGCCAACGTCCTGACTTTC. This sequence joins TRBV10-3 and TRBJ2-6; no definite D call. V was cut by 6 bases and J by 1 base, with 4 bases left in between. In germline, CDR1 is ENHRY, CDR2 SYGVKD. This CDR3 has 13 residues.

The genes are TRBV7-3 and TRBJ2-1; 13 nucleotides line up with TRBD2. Germline values: CDR1 SGHTA, CDR2 FQGTGA. There are 15 residues in the CDR3. V was clipped by 5 bases and J by 7 bases; unmatched bases: 5. The CDR3 DNA sequence: TGTGCCAGCAGCCAGGGACTAGCGGGGAGGAATGAGCAGTTCTTC. Amino acid sequence: CASSQGLAGRNEQFF.

This sequence joins TRBV4-2 and TRBJ1-2, with TRBD1 matching 8 bases. The germline V gene encodes CDR1 LGHNA and CDR2 YNFKEQ. This CDR3 is 16 amino acids long. After removal of 1 base from V and 7 bases from J, the junction contained 11 bases not matched to a gene. The CDR3: CASSQVALTGESGYTF. In DNA form, the CDR3 reads TGTGCCAGCAGCCAAGTTGCCCTGACAGGGGAAAGTGGCTACACCTTC.

The gene calls are TRBV6-5 and TRBJ1-1; 7 bases are a match to TRBD1. The CDR3 spans 15 residues. Germline lookup yields CDR1 MNHEY and CDR2 SVGAGI. Unmatched junction bases numbered 8, after V lost 2 bases and J lost 5 bases. CDR3 coding DNA: TGTGCCAGCAGTTACCTCCAGGGGGTAAAGACTGAAGCTTTCTTT. As protein: CASSYLQGVKTEAFF.

Comments on this clone: Mismatch with germline at one junction end may stem from a read error. Other nucleotide sequences from this sample produce the same CDR3. The rearrangement joins TRBV19 to TRBJ2-5; weak D call: TRBD1 (6 bases). The germline V gene has CDR1 LNHDA and CDR2 SQIVND (reference sequence). This CDR3 comprises 17 residues. CDR3 protein: CASSTGWGPAPQETQYF. The CDR3 coding sequence is TGTGCCAGTAGTACCGGGTGGGGGCCCGCCCCGCAAGAGACCCAATACTTC.

A few counts support this clone. The chain combines TRBV30 with TRBJ1-3; possible D gene TRBD1, 5 bases. V was cut by 3 bases and J by 0 bases, with 9 bases left in between. This CDR3 comprises 14 residues. In germline, CDR1 is GTSNPN, CDR2 SVGIG (reference sequence). CDR3 sequence reads: CAWRQDYSGNTIYF. In DNA form, the CDR3 reads TGTGCCTGGAGACAGGATTACTCTGGAAACACCATATATTTT. The complete variable domain, with remaining parts taken from reference TRBV30 and TRBJ1-3, reads SQTIHQWPATLVQPVGSPLSLECTVEGTSNPNLYWYRQAAGRGLQLLFYSVGIGQISSEVPQNLSASRPQDRQFILSSKKLLLSDSGFYLCAWRQDYSGNTIYFGEGSWLTVV.

The chain employs TRBV11-1 and TRBJ2-3; TRBD2 matches 7 bases. CDR3 length: 14 residues. The V and J ends lost 5 bases and 5 bases, in that order; junction bases with no gene match: 7. The germline V gene has CDR1 SGHAT and CDR2 FQDESV (reference sequence). The CDR3 nucleotides read TGTGCCAGCAGCCCTCAGCGGGGAGTAGATACGCAGTATTTT. Protein product: CASSPQRGVDTQYF.

The gene calls are TRBV7-2 and TRBJ2-3; the match to TRBD1 covers 8 bases. Trimming removed 5 bases from V and 1 base from J; junction bases left unmatched: 5. Per germline, CDR1 SGHTA and CDR2 FQGNSA. The CDR3 has 15 amino acids. As DNA, the CDR3 is TGTGCCAGCAGCCTTACAGGGGGTGGCACAGATACGCAGTATTTT. Its translation: CASSLTGGGTDTQYF.